A single sample gave rise to the 14 T cell receptor beta chains below, sequenced in a study of blood T cell repertoires in COVID-19. Profiling relied on immunoSEQ multiplex PCR, and the TCRdb table lists in-frame clones only, not all of them. Among about 410,000 clones, 86% were seen once, and the ten largest hold around 1.4%. The sample taken for sequencing was peripheral blood. Every receptor here comes from a young woman with active or convalescent COVID-19.

J is TRBJ2-7 and V is TRBV10-3, with 14 bases matching TRBD2. The CDR3 is 16 amino acids. CDR1 is ENHRY and CDR2 is SYGVKD in the germline V gene. The junction had 4 bases not matched to a gene; V was cut back by 2 bases and J by 4 bases. CDR3 bases: TGTGCCATCAGTGAGCCAGGGACTAGCGGGAGTTACGAGCAGTACTTC. It yields the protein CAISEPGTSGSYEQYF.

V usage is TRBV21-1 and J usage is TRBJ1-5; TRBD1 reflects the table's D call only, with no check against the DNA. TRBV21-1 counts as a pseudogene. The CDR3 runs to 16 residues. The CDR3 reads CASSKGNRDTNQPQHF. CDR3 DNA: TGTGCCAGCAGCAAGGGAAACCGGGACACCAATCAGCCCCAGCATTTT.

The chain joins TRBV19 to TRBJ2-3, with 11 bases that match TRBD2. Unmatched junction bases numbered 11, after V lost 4 bases and J lost 8 bases. Looked up from germline, CDR1 is LNHDA and CDR2 is SQIVND (reference sequence). This CDR3 has 16 amino acids. As DNA, the CDR3 is TGTGCCAGTAGTACGACTAGCGGGACCGAGGTGGGTACGCAGTATTTT. Amino acid sequence: CASSTTSGTEVGTQYF.

The chain joins TRBV6-7 to TRBJ1-2; D gene ambiguous. TRBV6-7 is reported as an ORF; its role is uncertain. The CDR3 loop spans 14 amino acids. V lost 0 bases and J 1 base, leaving 6 bases between the germline ends. CDR3 DNA: TGTGCCAGCAGTTACTCCCGGGGTAACTATGGCTACACCTTC. This codes for CASSYSRGNYGYTF.

The rearrangement joins TRBV18 to TRBJ1-1; unclear D gene. Trimming stripped 4 bases from V and 5 bases from J, with 11 bases between. CDR3 length equals 13 residues. Germline lookup yields CDR1 KGHSH and CDR2 LQKENI. The CDR3 is CASSRGDGTEAFF. CDR3 DNA sequence: TGTGCCAGCTCACGGGGAGATGGGACTGAAGCTTTCTTT. Looking up the rest from reference TRBV18 and TRBJ1-1 gives the full variable domain: NAGVMQNPRHLVRRRGQEARLRCSPMKGHSHVYWYRQLPEEGLKFMVYLQKENIIDESGMPKERFSAEFPKEGPSILRIQQVVRGDSAAYFCASSRGDGTEAFFGQGTRLTVV.

This rearrangement joins TRBV7-9 to TRBJ2-5; perhaps TRBD2 as D (5 bases). The CDR3 runs 13 residues. V was clipped by 8 bases and J by 4 bases, with 14 bases between them. The germline CDR1 and CDR2 sequences are SEHNR and FQNEAQ (reference sequence). In nucleotides, the CDR3 is TGTGCCAGCGGCCCGGGGTTTCCAGAGACCCAGTACTTC. Protein sequence: CASGPGFPETQYF.

The rearrangement links TRBV29-1 to TRBJ2-7, with D possibly being TRBD2 (5 bases). CDR1 and CDR2 from the germline V gene are SQVTM and ANQGSEA. CDR3 size: 11 residues. The V gene lost 6 bases and the J gene lost 5 bases, with 11 bases spanning the gap. The CDR3 here is CSVAQLDEQYF. Here the CDR3 DNA reads TGCAGCGTCGCACAACTAGACGAGCAGTACTTC.

This chain links TRBV2 with TRBJ2-7, with TRBD2 matching 14 bases. The CDR3 is 15 residues long. Germline V gene lookup returns CDR1 SNHLY and CDR2 FYNNEI. The trim removed 5 bases at V and 4 bases at J, leaving 4 bases unmatched. CDR3 nucleotide sequence: TGTGCCAGCAGTAAGGGACTAGCGGGAGAGTACGAGCAGTACTTC. Its translation is CASSKGLAGEYEQYF.

The V gene is TRBV5-1, the J gene TRBJ1-2; 7 bases fit TRBD1. The CDR3 loop spans 15 amino acids. After removal of 0 bases from V and 8 bases from J, the junction contained 10 bases not matched to a gene. Germline V CDR1 and CDR2: SGHRS, YFSETQ. The CDR3 DNA sequence: TGCGCCAGCAGCTTGGGAGACAGGGAAATTGAGGGCTACACCTTC. Protein: CASSLGDREIEGYTF.

This clone has just one count. V is TRBV27 and J is TRBJ1-4; TRBD1 agrees at 9 bases. CDR1 is MNHEY and CDR2 is SMNVEV in the germline V gene (reference sequence). The ends lost 6 bases at V and 6 bases at J; junction bases unmatched: 14. This CDR3 is 17 amino acids long. For the CDR3, the DNA is TGTGCCAGCAGCTCCGGGACAGGGAAGTCGTGGGATGAAAAACTGTTTTTT. Protein: CASSSGTGKSWDEKLFF.

The chain uses TRBV19 and TRBJ1-1, with 7 bases lining up with TRBD1. This CDR3 has 12 amino acids. J lost 1 base, V lost 10 bases, and 3 bases had no gene match. Per germline, CDR1 LNHDA and CDR2 SQIVND (reference sequence). CDR3 nucleotide sequence: TGTGCCACCAACAGGGGGAACACTGAAGCTTTCTTT. This encodes CATNRGNTEAFF.

V usage is TRBV6-5 and J usage is TRBJ1-2; D perhaps matches TRBD1 (6 bases). The CDR3 is 15 amino acids. The germline V gene has CDR1 MNHEY and CDR2 SVGAGI. Trimming took 2 bases from V and 6 from J, leaving 16 bases between them. CDR3 coding DNA: TGTGCCAGCAGTTACGGGGCAGGGGATTTAAATGGCTACACCTTC. Translation gives CASSYGAGDLNGYTF.

The chain couples TRBV30 to TRBJ2-1; 9 nucleotides line up with TRBD2. V dropped 4 bases and J dropped 5; count of bases not matched to a gene: 3. Germline CDR1 reads GTSNPN; CDR2 reads SVGIG (reference sequence). This CDR3 has 13 amino acids. CDR3 residues: CAWTSGNHNEQFF. The CDR3 nucleotides read TGTGCCTGGACTAGCGGGAACCACAATGAGCAGTTCTTC. Looking up the rest from reference TRBV30 and TRBJ2-1 gives the full variable domain: SQTIHQWPATLVQPVGSPLSLECTVEGTSNPNLYWYRQAAGRGLQLLFYSVGIGQISSEVPQNLSASRPQDRQFILSSKKLLLSDSGFYLCAWTSGNHNEQFFGPGTRLTVL.

This chain links TRBV14 with TRBJ2-1; tentatively, D is TRBD2 (5 bases). Trimming left V 1 base short and J 0 bases short, with 10 bases between. The germline V gene encodes CDR1 SGHDN and CDR2 FVKESK. The CDR3 has 16 amino acids. Here the CDR3 DNA reads TGTGCCAGCAGCCAAGGAAAGCGGAGCTCCTACAATGAGCAGTTCTTC. This sequence encodes CASSQGKRSSYNEQFF.